This T cell receptor (beta chain) was documented in a study of T cell responses to AZD1222 COVID-19 vaccine. Study-wide context: Pooling was applied to second doses at about 4 or about 12 weeks.

Regarding this clone: Its antigen is still unknown.

The V gene lost 2 bases and the J gene lost 10 bases, with 15 bases spanning the gap. The germline CDR1 and CDR2 sequences are MNHEY and SVGAGI. The CDR3 runs 15 residues. Clones were read by immunoSEQ multiplex PCR, and TCRdb kept only the in-frame ones, dropping some. The sample carries approximately 110,000 clones, 85% to 90% recorded once. Regarding the study as a whole: With two AZD1222 doses given, Spike-specific TCR breadth and depth both rose. The number of AZD1222 recipients seropositive at baseline was only five or six.

Sample: peripheral blood, taken on day 0 of AZD1222 vaccination. This rearrangement joins TRBV6-5 to TRBJ1-6; TRBD1 is a possible D gene (5 bases). This TCR was sampled from an adult in good health. Here the CDR3 DNA reads TGTGCCAGCAGTTACGGGGCGTTAGCCAGCTCACCCCTCCACTTT. Translation gives CASSYGALASSPLHF.